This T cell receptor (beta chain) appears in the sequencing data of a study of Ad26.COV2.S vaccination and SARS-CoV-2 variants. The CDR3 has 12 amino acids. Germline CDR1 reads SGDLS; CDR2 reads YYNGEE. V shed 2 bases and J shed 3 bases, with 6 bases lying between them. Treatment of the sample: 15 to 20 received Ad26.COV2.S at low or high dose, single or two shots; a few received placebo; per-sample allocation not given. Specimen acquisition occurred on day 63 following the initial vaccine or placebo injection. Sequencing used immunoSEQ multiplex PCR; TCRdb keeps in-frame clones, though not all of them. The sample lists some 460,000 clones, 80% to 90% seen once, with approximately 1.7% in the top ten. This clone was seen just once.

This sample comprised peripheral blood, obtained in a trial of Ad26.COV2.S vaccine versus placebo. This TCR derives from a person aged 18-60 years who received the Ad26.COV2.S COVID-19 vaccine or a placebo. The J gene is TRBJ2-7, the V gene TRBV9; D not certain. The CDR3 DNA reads TGTGCCAGCAGCGTGGATGGCTACGAGCAGTACTTC. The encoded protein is CASSVDGYEQYF.